The rows below give T cell receptor beta chains drawn from one sample of a study of T cell repertoires in cytomegalovirus infection. These receptors have no known antigen. One entry per CDR3 protein, called by TCRdb with MiXCR from the reads. Of about a million distinct CDR3 sequences in the sample, 31% were seen once. Specimen: cultured CD8+ T cells from PBMCs, collected from culture after CMV antigen stimulation. The receptor set was obtained from a human donor in good health (CMV status not recorded). Some clones in this sample may be carry-over from other donors' samples. CDR3s include the opening cysteine and the closing phenylalanine or tryptophan. Each record gives: clone size, D gene, J gene, V gene, CDR3 DNA, CDR3 protein. A D gene is named only where the DNA matches it firmly. Clone sizes are given selectively: once, few, many, or a class where the clone is expanded.

clone size: .; D gene: TRBD1; J gene: TRBJ1-1; V gene: TRBV6-2/TRBV6-3; CDR3 DNA: TGTGCCAGCAGCCCCATGGGGGACAGCGTTGAAGCTTTCTTT; CDR3 protein: CASSPMGDSVEAFF
clone size: .; D gene: TRBD1; J gene: TRBJ2-7; V gene: TRBV15; CDR3 DNA: TGTGTCACCAGCAGAGATTACGGCCCCGGGACAGGGGGCTACGAGCAGTACTTC; CDR3 protein: CVTSRDYGPGTGGYEQYF
clone size: few; D gene: .; J gene: TRBJ1-5; V gene: TRBV27; CDR3 DNA: TGTGCCAGCAGTTTGGCAGGGGAAGGACAGCCCCAGCATTTT; CDR3 protein: CASSLAGEGQPQHF
clone size: few; D gene: TRBD1; J gene: TRBJ1-2; V gene: TRBV7-9; CDR3 DNA: TGTGCCAGCAGCTTAGGACAGGGAGGCAACTATGGCTACACCTTC; CDR3 protein: CASSLGQGGNYGYTF
clone size: few; D gene: .; J gene: TRBJ1-1; V gene: TRBV27; CDR3 DNA: TGTGCCAGCAGGTCGTCAGGAGCCCATGAAGCTTTCTTT; CDR3 protein: CASRSSGAHEAFF
clone size: .; D gene: .; J gene: TRBJ2-5; V gene: TRBV9; CDR3 DNA: TGTGCCAGCAGCGTAGGCCACACAGGGGGGGCGGAGACCCAGTACTTC; CDR3 protein: CASSVGHTGGAETQYF
clone size: .; D gene: .; J gene: TRBJ2-7; V gene: TRBV10-2; CDR3 DNA: TGCGCCAGCAACCCGACGACCCCTGAGGGGCAGTACTTC; CDR3 protein: CASNPTTPEGQYF
clone size: few; D gene: TRBD1; J gene: TRBJ1-2; V gene: TRBV29-1; CDR3 DNA: TGCAGCGTGGACCCGACAGGGAAAGCTAACTATGGCTACACCTTC; CDR3 protein: CSVDPTGKANYGYTF
clone size: few; D gene: TRBD1; J gene: TRBJ1-2; V gene: TRBV5-5; CDR3 DNA: TGTGCCAGCAGCTCACGGACAGGGAAAAACTATGGCTACACCTTC; CDR3 protein: CASSSRTGKNYGYTF
clone size: .; D gene: TRBD1; J gene: TRBJ2-1; V gene: TRBV3-1; CDR3 DNA: TGTGCCAGCAGACTAAGACGAAGGGGGCATGAGCAGTTCTTC; CDR3 protein: CASRLRRRGHEQFF
clone size: .; D gene: TRBD1; J gene: TRBJ2-2; V gene: TRBV4-3; CDR3 DNA: TGCGCCAGCAGCCAGAAGACAGGGTCCACCGGGGAGCTGTTTTTT; CDR3 protein: CASSQKTGSTGELFF
clone size: .; D gene: .; J gene: TRBJ1-1; V gene: TRBV6-6; CDR3 DNA: TGTGCCAGCAGTTACTCGTTGGCCACTGAAGCTTTCTTT; CDR3 protein: CASSYSLATEAFF
clone size: few; D gene: .; J gene: TRBJ2-1; V gene: TRBV12-3/TRBV12-4; CDR3 DNA: TGTGCCAGCAGAGAGGGGGAGGCCTCCGGGGATGAGCAGTTCTTC; CDR3 protein: CASREGEASGDEQFF
clone size: .; D gene: TRBD2; J gene: TRBJ2-3; V gene: TRBV10-3; CDR3 DNA: TGTGCCATCAGTGGACTAGCGGGGGACACAGATACGCAGTATTTT; CDR3 protein: CAISGLAGDTDTQYF
clone size: .; D gene: TRBD1; J gene: TRBJ1-1; V gene: TRBV5-5; CDR3 DNA: TGTGCCAGCAACCAGGACAGGGGGCGAACTGAAGCTTTCTTT; CDR3 protein: CASNQDRGRTEAFF
clone size: .; D gene: TRBD1; J gene: TRBJ1-4; V gene: TRBV5-1; CDR3 DNA: TGCGCCAGCAGCTTCAATACAGGGGGCGAAAAACTGTTTTTT; CDR3 protein: CASSFNTGGEKLFF
clone size: .; D gene: TRBD2; J gene: TRBJ2-3; V gene: TRBV7-9; CDR3 DNA: TGTGCCAGCACCATGGGACTAGCAGGAGATACGCAGTATTTT; CDR3 protein: CASTMGLAGDTQYF
clone size: many; D gene: .; J gene: TRBJ2-5; V gene: TRBV11-2; CDR3 DNA: TGTGCCAGCAGCCTGACAGCCATGTACCAAGAGACCCAGTACTTC; CDR3 protein: CASSLTAMYQETQYF
clone size: once; D gene: TRBD2; J gene: TRBJ2-1; V gene: TRBV12-3/TRBV12-4; CDR3 DNA: TGTCCCAGCAGTTCCAGCGGGGGGGGCAATGAGCAGTTCTTC; CDR3 protein: CPSSSSGGGNEQFF
clone size: many; D gene: .; J gene: TRBJ2-7; V gene: TRBV7-6; CDR3 DNA: TGTGCCAGCAGCTTAGCGGAGGGCTACGAGCAGTACTTC; CDR3 protein: CASSLAEGYEQYF
clone size: few; D gene: .; J gene: TRBJ1-5; V gene: TRBV19; CDR3 DNA: TGTGCCAGTAGTATGTACAGTAGCAATCAGCCCCAGCATTTT; CDR3 protein: CASSMYSSNQPQHF
clone size: .; D gene: .; J gene: TRBJ1-2; V gene: TRBV4-3; CDR3 DNA: TGCGCCAGCAGCCAAGTTGGGACCCAAAATGGCTACACCTTC; CDR3 protein: CASSQVGTQNGYTF
clone size: .; D gene: .; J gene: TRBJ1-3; V gene: TRBV12-3/TRBV12-4; CDR3 DNA: TGTGCCAGCAGTCCGCGGACGGGGGGAGGTGGAAACACCATATATTTT; CDR3 protein: CASSPRTGGGGNTIYF
clone size: many; D gene: TRBD2; J gene: TRBJ2-1; V gene: TRBV7-8; CDR3 DNA: TGTGCCAGCAGCTTTGCTAGCGGGTACAATGAGCAGTTCTTC; CDR3 protein: CASSFASGYNEQFF
clone size: .; D gene: .; J gene: TRBJ2-5; V gene: TRBV29-1; CDR3 DNA: TGCAGCGTTGGGGGTGGGGTCCAAGAGACCCAGTACTTC; CDR3 protein: CSVGGGVQETQYF
clone size: .; D gene: .; J gene: TRBJ2-2; V gene: TRBV28; CDR3 DNA: TGTGCCAGCAGTTTTGGGGGCGGTGGCACCGGGGAGCTGTTTTTT; CDR3 protein: CASSFGGGGTGELFF
clone size: .; D gene: TRBD1; J gene: TRBJ1-1; V gene: TRBV15; CDR3 DNA: TGTGCCACCAGCAGAGATCGGGAAACAGGGGGCATCACTGAAGCTTTCTTT; CDR3 protein: CATSRDRETGGITEAFF
clone size: .; D gene: TRBD1; J gene: TRBJ2-1; V gene: TRBV7-9; CDR3 DNA: TGTGCCAGCAGCCACTATGGGACAGGGGGAATTGAGCAGTTCTTC; CDR3 protein: CASSHYGTGGIEQFF
clone size: few; D gene: .; J gene: TRBJ2-1; V gene: TRBV4-1; CDR3 DNA: TGCGCCAGCAGCCAAGATAGACTATCAGCCTACAATGAGCAGTTCTTC; CDR3 protein: CASSQDRLSAYNEQFF
clone size: .; D gene: .; J gene: TRBJ2-1; V gene: TRBV4-1; CDR3 DNA: TGCGCCAGCAGCCAAGATGTAGCGTTAAGCTCCTACAATGAGCAGTTCTTC; CDR3 protein: CASSQDVALSSYNEQFF
clone size: many; D gene: .; J gene: TRBJ1-3; V gene: TRBV2; CDR3 DNA: TGTGCCAGCAGCGGAGGAAACACCATATATTTT; CDR3 protein: CASSGGNTIYF
clone size: many; D gene: .; J gene: TRBJ1-1; V gene: TRBV7-6; CDR3 DNA: TGTGCCAGCAGCTGGGACGGGACCTCCGAAGCTTTCTTT; CDR3 protein: CASSWDGTSEAFF
clone size: once; D gene: TRBD1; J gene: TRBJ1-1; V gene: TRBV28; CDR3 DNA: TGTGCCAGCAGTTTATCGACAGGGTTGACTGAAGCTTTCTTT; CDR3 protein: CASSLSTGLTEAFF
clone size: .; D gene: TRBD1; J gene: TRBJ1-1; V gene: TRBV6-2/TRBV6-3; CDR3 DNA: TGTGCCAGCAGCAGGACAGGGGGCGCGTATACTGAAGCTTTCTTT; CDR3 protein: CASSRTGGAYTEAFF
clone size: .; D gene: TRBD2; J gene: TRBJ2-2; V gene: TRBV6-2/TRBV6-3; CDR3 DNA: TGTGCCACCCACCCGGGGGGGGTTACCGGGGAGCTGTTTTTT; CDR3 protein: CATHPGGVTGELFF
clone size: few; D gene: TRBD1; J gene: TRBJ1-1; V gene: TRBV4-3; CDR3 DNA: TGCGCCAGCAGCCAAATAGACAGGGAGGACACTGAAGCTTTCTTT; CDR3 protein: CASSQIDREDTEAFF
clone size: .; D gene: .; J gene: TRBJ2-1; V gene: TRBV12-3/TRBV12-4; CDR3 DNA: TGTGCCAGCAGTTTTTTGGTAGCCCAACCTGGTAATGAGCAGTTCTTC; CDR3 protein: CASSFLVAQPGNEQFF
clone size: .; D gene: .; J gene: TRBJ2-3; V gene: TRBV5-5; CDR3 DNA: TGTGCCAGCAGCTTCTGGCTTACAGATACGCAGTATTTT; CDR3 protein: CASSFWLTDTQYF
clone size: many; D gene: .; J gene: TRBJ2-2; V gene: TRBV11-3; CDR3 DNA: TGTGCCAGCAGCTTAAGCGTGCCCGGGGAGCTGTTTTTT; CDR3 protein: CASSLSVPGELFF
clone size: .; D gene: .; J gene: TRBJ2-5; V gene: TRBV6-6; CDR3 DNA: TGTGCCAGCAGTTACCCCAAAGCCGGCAGAGATCAAGAGACCCAGTACTTC; CDR3 protein: CASSYPKAGRDQETQYF
clone size: few; D gene: .; J gene: TRBJ1-1; V gene: TRBV13; CDR3 DNA: TGTGCCAGCAGCCCCCCCGGGGGGGCGGTCACTGAAGCTTTCTTT; CDR3 protein: CASSPPGGAVTEAFF
clone size: .; D gene: .; J gene: TRBJ1-5; V gene: TRBV6-1; CDR3 DNA: TGTGCCAGCAGTGAAGCCATTAGGGGGGGTGCTCAGCCCCAGCATTTT; CDR3 protein: CASSEAIRGGAQPQHF
clone size: .; D gene: TRBD1; J gene: TRBJ1-2; V gene: TRBV20-1; CDR3 DNA: TGCAGTGCTAGAGGAGGGACAGGGCCTAACTATGGCTACACCTTC; CDR3 protein: CSARGGTGPNYGYTF
clone size: few; D gene: TRBD1; J gene: TRBJ1-1; V gene: TRBV27; CDR3 DNA: TGTGCCAGCAGTTTTTCGGGACAGCACACTGAAGCTTTCTTT; CDR3 protein: CASSFSGQHTEAFF
clone size: .; D gene: .; J gene: TRBJ2-2; V gene: TRBV20-1; CDR3 DNA: TGCAGTGCTAGAGACGAGGGGGAAGGAGTCGGGGAGCTGTTTTTT; CDR3 protein: CSARDEGEGVGELFF
clone size: many; D gene: .; J gene: TRBJ2-3; V gene: TRBV7-2; CDR3 DNA: TGTGCCAGCAGCGTCTCTGACAGCCTAACAGATACGCAGTATTTT; CDR3 protein: CASSVSDSLTDTQYF
clone size: .; D gene: TRBD1; J gene: TRBJ1-1; V gene: TRBV9; CDR3 DNA: TGTGCCAGCAGCCCGTCGTCGACAGGGAGGATTGAAGCTTTCTTT; CDR3 protein: CASSPSSTGRIEAFF
clone size: many; D gene: .; J gene: TRBJ2-3; V gene: TRBV7-6; CDR3 DNA: TGTGCCAGCAGCTTGGGCAGGGTAGTAGATACGCAGTATTTT; CDR3 protein: CASSLGRVVDTQYF
clone size: .; D gene: .; J gene: TRBJ2-5; V gene: TRBV4-2; CDR3 DNA: TGTGCCAGCAGCCATTCCTCGGAGGATGGGACCCAGTACTTC; CDR3 protein: CASSHSSEDGTQYF